Here is one T cell receptor (beta chain) with its context. This clone showed up just once. No cognate antigen has been identified for it. Base quality data are lacking; no much larger clone is found one base away. The trial excluded patients who had a history of autoimmune disease or who were on systemic immunosuppression. Peripheral blood for TCR sequencing was collected from all dose cohorts at baseline, on cycle 4 day 1, and on cycle 7 day 1. The samples were drawn from a first-in-human, open-label, multicenter phase I dose-escalation trial of ivuxolimab. Adults with locally advanced or metastatic head and neck squamous cell, hepatocellular, melanoma or renal cell carcinoma were enrolled in the trial. CD4+ and CD8+ T cells were sorted separately from peripheral blood before TCR sequencing. Genomic DNA was isolated from the sorted cells so that the TCRbeta CDR3 region could be sequenced. The immunoSEQ Assay was used to sequence the TCRbeta CDR3 regions. TCRdb provides this immuneACCESS table in a form limited to in-frame rearrangements. Some clones are lacking; in checked studies, under half of them reflect an unresolved V gene, and why the rest are absent is not known. This sample holds under 140,000 clones; roughly 90% were observed only once. The ten top clones hold about 0.25% of the sample.

V ends up 0 bases short and J 7 bases short, with an unmatched junction base count of 7. The germline V gene sets CDR1 to SNHLY and CDR2 to FYNNEI. The CDR3, from cysteine to phenylalanine, totals 16 residues. Of the read, only the CDR3 DNA is kept; its 48 bases are in frame from base 1. This sample is part of a study of OX40 agonist ivuxolimab in advanced cancers. General notes on the study: Ivuxolimab was a fully human IgG2 agonistic monoclonal antibody targeting the costimulatory receptor OX40 (CD134). Among the 50 to 55 dose-escalation patients, approximately 20 had hepatocellular carcinoma, roughly 15 melanoma, 9 renal cell carcinoma and 9 head and neck cancer. The dose-escalation cohort was roughly 80% male with a mean age of about 60 years, ranging from roughly 20 to 80. The point of sequencing TCRbeta in the periphery was to test whether ivuxolimab changed TCR sequence diversity and drove clonal T-cell expansion. The paper reports the monotherapy dose-escalation portion (N of about 50 patients) of the phase I ivuxolimab trial. Patients were allowed to have had prior anti-PD-1, anti-PD-L1 or anti-CTLA-4 therapy, and approximately 40% of the dose-escalation patients had previously received checkpoint inhibitors. Intravenous ivuxolimab was administered to patients every 2 weeks at six dose levels: 0.01, 0.1, 0.3, 1.5, 3 and 10 mg/kg. Partial responses were achieved by three dose-escalation patients, of whom one had hepatocellular carcinoma and two had cutaneous melanoma.

What the authors observed across the whole study: After ivuxolimab, expanded clones were on average more numerous among CD8+ T cells than among CD4+ T cells. Antigen specificity was not determined for the clonally expanded peripheral T cells. In the 0.1-3.0 mg/kg groups, partial responders were among the patients with the lowest normalized peripheral clonal expansion, particularly in CD8+ T cells. At doses of 0.1 to 3.0 mg/kg, clonal expansion of both CD4+ and CD8+ T cells in blood was seen between baseline and week 6. Low levels of normalized T-cell clonal expansion were also seen in some nonresponding patients.

The chain uses TRBV2 and TRBJ1-5; the central 9 bases match TRBD1. The sequenced sample was CD4+ or CD8+ T cells sorted from blood, obtained in a trial of the OX40 agonist ivuxolimab. This receptor was taken from an adult with an advanced solid tumor such as melanoma, head and neck, liver or kidney cancer. The bases read TGTGCCAGCAGTGAAGCGCGAGGGACAGGGAACCAGCCCCAGCATTTT. It specifies CASSEARGTGNQPQHF.